The 26 T cell receptor beta chains below all came from one sample that was sequenced in a study of cytomegalovirus exposure and HLA in healthy donors. PCR used 60 Vbeta primers and 13 Jbeta primers. Profiling relied on immunoSEQ multiplex PCR, and the TCRdb table lists in-frame clones only, not all of them. The sample includes about 77,000 clones, roughly 76% of them seen just once. Sequenced material: PBMCs. Receptors were obtained from a woman aged 40 to 50 in good health and CMV-seronegative.

The V gene is TRBV4-1, the J gene TRBJ2-7; 7 nucleotides line up with TRBD2. V gave up 0 bases and J gave up 2 bases; unmatched junction bases: 10. This CDR3 is built from 17 residues. Germline V CDR1 and CDR2: MGHRA, YSYEKL. The CDR3 DNA sequence: TGCGCCAGCAGCCAAGATCAAGGTAGCGGGTCCCCCTACGAGCAGTACTTC. Encoded protein: CASSQDQGSGSPYEQYF.

This clone has only a few counts. The chain has TRBV7-6 and TRBJ2-7, with TRBD2 identical over 16 bases. The germline V gene encodes CDR1 SGHVS and CDR2 FNYEAQ. The CDR3 has 18 residues. Trimming took 0 bases from V and 5 from J; bases not matched to a gene: 7. The CDR3 reads CASSLAGTSGRAGNEQYF. Here the CDR3 DNA reads TGTGCCAGCAGCTTAGCAGGGACTAGCGGGAGGGCCGGGAACGAGCAGTACTTC.

This clone has a single count. The chain couples TRBV7-3 to TRBJ2-5; D may be TRBD2 (6 bases). The CDR3 is 14 residues long. The germline V and J ends were trimmed by 4 bases and 1 base, with 10 bases remaining between them. Germline lookup yields CDR1 SGHTA and CDR2 FQGTGA. CDR3 region: CASSSVGGQETQYF. The DNA for the CDR3 is TGTGCCAGCAGCTCCGTGGGGGGCCAAGAGACCCAGTACTTC.

This sequence joins TRBV5-1 and TRBJ2-1, with D possibly matching TRBD2 (5 bases). The CDR3 is 16 residues long. V lost 4 bases and J lost 0, with 14 bases in between. Germline CDR1 SGHRS, CDR2 YFSETQ. The CDR3 DNA reads TGCGCCAGCAGCCCCACTCGGGAAAGCTCCTACAATGAGCAGTTCTTC. Translating it yields CASSPTRESSYNEQFF.

The chain combines TRBV7-3 with TRBJ2-1, with D possibly being TRBD1 (5 bases). CDR1 SGHTA and CDR2 FQGTGA come from the germline V gene. The CDR3 totals 15 residues. Trimming pared 2 bases from V and 6 bases from J, leaving 14 bases between. In DNA form, the CDR3 reads TGTGCCAGCAGCTTAGAAGCCAGGGTTTCCAATGAGCAGTTCTTC. Protein product: CASSLEARVSNEQFF.

The chain is built from TRBV2 and TRBJ2-3; possibly TRBD2 for D (5 bases). The CDR3 consists of 17 residues. V lost 0 bases and J lost 0, with 13 bases in between. CDR1 SNHLY and CDR2 FYNNEI come from the germline V gene. The CDR3 here is CASSEAGEPSSTDTQYF. CDR3 coding DNA: TGTGCCAGCAGTGAAGCGGGAGAGCCCTCTAGCACAGATACGCAGTATTTT.

This chain uses TRBV28 with TRBJ2-7; 7 bases fit TRBD2. The V and J ends lost 3 bases and 2 bases, in that order; junction bases with no gene match: 13. Germline V lookup: CDR1 MDHEN, CDR2 SYDVKM. The CDR3 covers 17 residues. The CDR3 DNA reads TGTGCCAGCAGTTTTGGCGGGAGCGGAGAACCGACCTACGAGCAGTACTTC. It encodes CASSFGGSGEPTYEQYF.

This chain links TRBV15 with TRBJ2-1; 10 positions match TRBD1. Per germline, CDR1 LNHNV and CDR2 YYDKDF (reference sequence). CDR3 length: 16 amino acids. The trim removed 1 base at V and 8 bases at J, leaving 8 bases unmatched. The CDR3 bases are TGTGCCACCAGCAGAGCACCCGGGACAGGGGACGATGAGCAGTTCTTC. Its translation is CATSRAPGTGDDEQFF.

The rearrangement links TRBV7-3 to TRBJ2-1, with TRBD2 identical over 10 bases. Per the germline V gene, CDR1 is SGHTA and CDR2 is FQGTGA. The CDR3 length is 18 residues. The V segment lost 0 bases and the J segment 1 base; nucleotides outside the gene matches: 6. The CDR3 sequence is CASSLTSSGSASYNEQFF. The CDR3 region has the DNA TGTGCCAGCAGCTTAACGTCTAGCGGGAGTGCGTCCTACAATGAGCAGTTCTTC.

The chain has TRBV19 and TRBJ1-4, with D perhaps matching TRBD1 (5 bases). CDR3 length equals 15 residues. Germline CDR1 is LNHDA and CDR2 is SQIVND (reference sequence). V gave up 5 bases and J gave up 8 bases, with 18 bases separating them. CDR3 sequence: CASSPDTGIREKLFF. The DNA of the CDR3 is TGTGCCAGTAGTCCCGATACAGGAATAAGAGAAAAACTGTTTTTT.

A single count supports this clone. This chain uses TRBV4-2 with TRBJ2-6; D might be TRBD2 (5 bases). The CDR3 is 18 amino acids. Trimming took 0 bases from V and 0 from J, leaving 12 bases between them. Germline lookup yields CDR1 LGHNA and CDR2 YNFKEQ. CDR3 residues: CASSQDPEGSSGANVLTF. CDR3 DNA sequence: TGTGCCAGCAGCCAAGATCCCGAGGGTAGCTCTGGGGCCAACGTCCTGACTTTC.

This chain links TRBV28 with TRBJ2-7; 8 bases are shared with TRBD2. Trimming at V came to 4 bases and at J to 6 bases, leaving 8 bases not matched to a gene. From germline, CDR1 is MDHEN and CDR2 SYDVKM. CDR3 length: 14 residues. The CDR3 spells CASSSPPGLGEQYF. The CDR3 DNA is TGTGCCAGCAGTTCTCCCCCGGGACTAGGCGAGCAGTACTTC.

The chain combines TRBV11-2 with TRBJ2-1; TRBD2 might be the D (6 bases). The CDR3 totals 15 residues. Germline V lookup: CDR1 SGHAT, CDR2 FQNNGV. The V end lost 1 base, the J end lost 4 bases, and 11 bases lay between the germline ends. Here the CDR3 reads CASSLAAGGYNEQFF. DNA of the CDR3: TGTGCCAGCAGCTTAGCGGCCGGAGGGTACAATGAGCAGTTCTTC.

V is TRBV18 and J is TRBJ2-3, with 8 bases matching TRBD2. The V segment lost 8 bases and the J segment 7 bases; nucleotides outside the gene matches: 14. Germline V gene sequence: CDR1 KGHSH, CDR2 LQKENI. The CDR3 length is 15 residues. The CDR3 protein is CASAQNSGMANTQYF. The CDR3 DNA sequence: TGTGCCAGCGCACAGAATAGCGGGATGGCGAATACGCAGTATTTT.

V and J are TRBV19 and TRBJ2-5; 10 bases are shared with TRBD1. TRBJ2-7 matches the DNA end more closely, so the J call is doubtful. This CDR3 contains 13 residues. From germline, CDR1 is LNHDA and CDR2 SQIVND (reference sequence). The CDR3 region has the DNA TGTGCCAGTAGTTGGGACAGGGGCTACGAGCAGTACTTC. It encodes CASSWDRGYEQYF.

The V call is TRBV7-2, the J call TRBJ2-5; TRBD2 matches 8 bases. Germline values: CDR1 SGHTA, CDR2 FQGNSA. The CDR3 is 15 amino acids. The trim removed 4 bases at V and 3 bases at J, leaving 7 bases unmatched. CDR3 in DNA: TGTGCCAGCAGCTCTCGGGGGGGCGTTAAAGAGACCCAGTACTTC. Amino acid sequence: CASSSRGGVKETQYF.

The rearrangement links TRBV4-1 to TRBJ1-5; 8 positions agree with TRBD1. The trim removed 0 bases at V and 1 base at J, leaving 11 bases unmatched. CDR1 MGHRA and CDR2 YSYEKL come from the germline V gene. This CDR3 region has 19 residues. This chain's CDR3 is CASSQEPPGGRNSNQPQHF. DNA of the CDR3: TGCGCCAGCAGCCAAGAACCACCAGGGGGCAGGAACAGCAATCAGCCCCAGCATTTT.

The rearrangement links TRBV15 to TRBJ2-7; possibly TRBD1 for D (6 bases). V gave up 5 bases and J gave up 0 bases, with 14 bases separating them. The CDR3 sequence is 15 residues long. Germline values: CDR1 LNHNV, CDR2 YYDKDF (reference sequence). The CDR3: CATSDYRDISYEQYF. As DNA, the CDR3 is TGTGCCACCAGCGATTACCGGGACATCTCCTACGAGCAGTACTTC.

This chain joins TRBV25-1 and TRBJ2-5; D is ambiguous. With the DNA end fitting TRBJ2-7 better, the J assignment may be wrong. The CDR3 spans 13 residues. The germline CDR1 and CDR2 sequences are MGHDK and SYGVNS. In nucleotides, the CDR3 is TGTGCCAGCAGGTCCCCATCGAGCTACGAGCAGTACTTC. The encoded protein is CASRSPSSYEQYF.

The table lists this clone with many counts. The chain recombines TRBV5-1 with TRBJ2-6; 11 nucleotides match TRBD1. The germline V gene has CDR1 SGHRS and CDR2 YFSETQ. This CDR3 spans 16 amino acids. The ends lost 3 bases at V and 3 bases at J; junction bases unmatched: 2. The CDR3 coding sequence is TGCGCCAGCAGCTGGACAGGGGGCGGTGGGGCCAACGTCCTGACTTTC. As protein: CASSWTGGGGANVLTF.

CDR3 amino acids: CASGQSDLLYGYTF. CDR3 coding DNA: TGTGCCAGCGGACAGTCAGATCTCTTATATGGCTACACCTTC. The V call is TRBV28, the J call TRBJ1-2, with D maybe TRBD1 (6 bases). Germline loops: CDR1 MDHEN, CDR2 SYDVKM. The CDR3 spans 14 residues. V lost 8 bases and J 5 bases, leaving 18 bases between the germline ends.

This clone was picked up one time. The chain recombines TRBV5-6 with TRBJ2-7, with 11 positions matching TRBD2. The CDR3 spans 17 residues. The ends lost 1 base at V and 6 bases at J; junction bases unmatched: 12. Germline CDR1 SGHDT, CDR2 YYEEEE. CDR3 loop: CASSLLQTSGTSLEQYF. DNA for the CDR3: TGTGCCAGCAGCTTGCTGCAGACTAGCGGGACTTCCCTCGAGCAGTACTTC. The variable domain in full, completed from reference TRBV5-6 and TRBJ2-7, reads DAGVTQSPTHLIKTRGQQVTLRCSPKSGHDTVSWYQQALGQGPQFIFQYYEEEERQRGNFPDRFSGHQFPNYSSELNVNALLLGDSALYLCASSLLQTSGTSLEQYFGPGTRLTVT.

The chain is built from TRBV7-2 and TRBJ1-1; 8 nucleotides match TRBD1. With 5 bases clipped from V and 2 bases from J, the junction kept 7 bases outside the gene matches. From germline, CDR1 is SGHTA and CDR2 FQGNSA. The CDR3 is 15 amino acids. The CDR3 DNA reads as TGTGCCAGCAGCCTATTTGGGACAGGTAACACTGAAGCTTTCTTT. Encoded protein: CASSLFGTGNTEAFF.

This clone occurred a few times. CDR3 in amino acids: CASSGEGGGSTEAFF. CDR3 bases: TGTGCCAGCAGCGGAGAAGGGGGAGGGAGCACTGAAGCTTTCTTT. The chain uses TRBV25-1 and TRBJ1-1; possible D gene TRBD1, 6 bases. CDR1 is MGHDK, CDR2 SYGVNS, per germline. The germline V and J ends were trimmed by 6 bases and 4 bases, with 18 bases remaining between them. This CDR3 comprises 15 residues. Looking up the rest from reference TRBV25-1 and TRBJ1-1 gives the full variable domain: EADIYQTPRYLVIGTGKKITLECSQTMGHDKMYWYQQDPGMELHLIHYSYGVNSTEKGDLSSESTVSRIRTEHFPLTLESARPSHTSQYLCASSGEGGGSTEAFFGQGTRLTVV.

The chain employs TRBV7-9 and TRBJ2-1; 10 bases agree with TRBD2. V dropped 4 bases and J dropped 8; count of bases not matched to a gene: 11. The CDR3 totals 16 residues. Germline V CDR1 and CDR2: SEHNR, FQNEAQ (reference sequence). The DNA of the CDR3 is TGTGCCAGCAGCTGGGAGCGGGGGGGGGTTTGGGATGAGCAGTTCTTC. This sequence encodes CASSWERGGVWDEQFF.

The chain has TRBV19 and TRBJ2-7, with D unresolved. The CDR3 runs to 15 residues. Trimming pared 5 bases from V and 1 base from J, leaving 15 bases between. Germline CDR1 reads LNHDA; CDR2 reads SQIVND (reference sequence). This chain's CDR3 is CASSPDPRPSYEQYF. As DNA, the CDR3 is TGTGCCAGTAGTCCCGACCCTAGACCTTCCTACGAGCAGTACTTC.